The next 26 T cell receptor beta chains were all read from a single sample in a study of T cell responses to AZD1222 COVID-19 vaccine. Sequenced by immunoSEQ multiplex PCR; TCRdb stores in-frame clones only, minus some. The repertoire includes 85,000 to 110,000 clones, roughly 89% of them detected once, and 45% sits in the top ten. This specimen consisted of peripheral blood, obtained on day 0 of AZD1222 vaccination. All receptors come from an adult in good health.

This clone was picked up one time. The chain joins TRBV5-1 to TRBJ2-4; maybe TRBD2 (5 bases). CDR1 SGHRS and CDR2 YFSETQ come from the germline V gene. V was clipped by 3 bases and J by 2 bases, with 15 bases between them. The length of the CDR3 is 16 residues. CDR3 coding DNA: TGCGCCAGCAGCTATAGTGCCTCGGACTCCAAAAACATTCAGTACTTC. Encoded protein: CASSYSASDSKNIQYF.

V is TRBV7-8 and J is TRBJ2-7; a possible D gene is TRBD1 (5 bases). CDR3 length: 13 amino acids. Germline values: CDR1 SGHVS, CDR2 FQNEAQ. Trimming stripped 0 bases from V and 5 bases from J, with 8 bases between. CDR3 loop: CASSLARVDEQYF. The CDR3 DNA is TGTGCCAGCAGCTTAGCCAGGGTGGACGAGCAGTACTTC.

The chain is built from TRBV27 and TRBJ2-7; D gene ambiguous. The CDR3 totals 13 residues. The germline CDR1 and CDR2 sequences are MNHEY and SMNVEV (reference sequence). Trimming cost V 4 bases and J 2 bases, with 9 bases left between them. The CDR3 coding sequence is TGTGCCAGCAGTTCTCCGTCCACCTACGAGCAGTACTTC. Its translation: CASSSPSTYEQYF.

There are a few counts of this clone. CDR3 in DNA: TGTGCCAGCAGCCAACGACCCTTAGCCCACGAGCAGTACTTC. Protein: CASSQRPLAHEQYF. The rearrangement uses TRBV3-1 (or the pseudogene TRBV3-2) and TRBJ2-7; D is unclear. CDR3 size: 14 residues. Trimming removed 2 bases from V and 5 bases from J, with 13 bases in between. Per the germline V gene, CDR1 is LGHDT and CDR2 is YNNKEL (reference sequence).

Only one count was recorded for this clone. The chain joins TRBV25-1 to TRBJ2-2; 7 bases line up with TRBD1. V shed 8 bases, J shed 0 bases, and the junction held 0 bases outside the gene matches. The length of the CDR3 is 13 residues. Germline V gives CDR1 MGHDK, CDR2 SYGVNS. The CDR3 sequence: CASGQANTGELFF. The DNA of the CDR3 is TGTGCCAGCGGACAGGCGAACACCGGGGAGCTGTTTTTT.

The chain is built from TRBV19 and TRBJ1-5; TRBD1 might be the D (6 bases). The germline gives CDR1 LNHDA, CDR2 SQIVND (reference sequence). This CDR3 spans 15 amino acids. V was pared by 8 bases and J by 4 bases, with 18 bases between. The CDR3 here is CASESVGGGNQPQHF. CDR3 nucleotide sequence: TGTGCCAGTGAGTCCGTGGGGGGCGGGAATCAGCCCCAGCATTTT.

The V call is TRBV9, the J call TRBJ2-1; no clear D gene. Germline V gives CDR1 SGDLS, CDR2 YYNGEE. Trimming left V 4 bases short and J 0 bases short, with 11 bases between. The length of the CDR3 is 15 residues. The chain's CDR3 is CASSLTPTSYNEQFF. The DNA for the CDR3 is TGTGCCAGCAGCTTAACACCCACCTCCTACAATGAGCAGTTCTTC.

The chain combines TRBV7-2 with TRBJ2-7; TRBD2 aligns across 9 bases. CDR3 length: 15 residues. Per germline, CDR1 SGHTA and CDR2 FQGNSA. V lost 6 bases, J lost 4 bases, and 10 bases stayed unmatched. The CDR3 nucleotides read TGTGCCAGCAGTCAGCCGGGACTAGCAGGTTACGAGCAGTACTTC. Protein sequence: CASSQPGLAGYEQYF.

This clone was detected only once. The chain couples TRBV3-1 (or the pseudogene TRBV3-2) to TRBJ2-7, with unresolved D. The CDR3 runs to 11 residues. Trimming removed 1 base from V and 5 bases from J, with 3 bases in between. From germline, CDR1 is LGHDT and CDR2 YNNKEL (reference sequence). Written as DNA, the CDR3 is TGTGCCAGCAGCCAAGTACACGAGCAGTACTTC. Translated, it gives CASSQVHEQYF.

The chain couples TRBV28 to TRBJ2-1; D gene ambiguous. Germline CDR1 reads MDHEN; CDR2 reads SYDVKM. The CDR3 has 12 amino acids. The V end lost 3 bases, the J end lost 4 bases, and 4 bases lay between the germline ends. The CDR3 sequence: CASSLTYNEQFF. The CDR3 bases are TGTGCCAGCAGTTTGACGTACAATGAGCAGTTCTTC.

Only one count was recorded for this clone. V usage is TRBV10-2 and J usage is TRBJ2-2; 10 bases match TRBD2. Germline values: CDR1 WSHSY, CDR2 SAAADI. The ends lost 6 bases at V and 0 bases at J; junction bases unmatched: 7. The length of the CDR3 is 17 residues. The CDR3 here is CASRALGLAANTGELFF. The CDR3 coding sequence is TGCGCCAGCAGGGCCCTTGGACTAGCGGCGAACACCGGGGAGCTGTTTTTT.

The chain employs TRBV5-1 and TRBJ2-1, with 11 bases aligning to TRBD2. Germline V gives CDR1 SGHRS, CDR2 YFSETQ. This CDR3 contains 15 residues. V lost 4 bases to trimming and J lost 4 bases; unmatched junction nucleotides: 4. CDR3 sequence (DNA): TGCGCCAGCAGCGACGGGACTAGCGGTTACAATGAGCAGTTCTTC. This codes for CASSDGTSGYNEQFF.

V usage is TRBV19 and J usage is TRBJ2-7; tentative D call: TRBD2 (5 bases). CDR3 length equals 16 residues. Germline V gives CDR1 LNHDA, CDR2 SQIVND (reference sequence). With 5 bases removed from V and 0 bases from J, the gap between germline ends came to 17 bases. CDR3 DNA sequence: TGTGCCAGTAGTTTGTGGGGAGCGGCTAGCTCCTACGAGCAGTACTTC. It translates to CASSLWGAASSYEQYF.

In its sample, this clone was seen a few times. The gene calls are TRBV24-1 and TRBJ2-1; a weak D match, TRBD2 (5 bases). The CDR3 length is 17 residues. CDR1 and CDR2 from the germline V gene are KGHDR and SFDVKD. V dropped 2 bases and J dropped 5 bases, with 18 bases sitting between them. CDR3 DNA sequence: TGTGCCACCAGTGATTCCAGCGGCTCACGCCCCAACAATGAGCAGTTCTTC. This translates into CATSDSSGSRPNNEQFF.

The J gene is TRBJ2-2, the V gene TRBV9; D may be TRBD2 (5 bases). Germline V gives CDR1 SGDLS, CDR2 YYNGEE. This CDR3 contains 15 residues. Deletions cut 3 bases from V and 0 bases from J, with 9 bases between. The CDR3 DNA follows: TGTGCCAGCAGCGCCTTTAGCGCGAACACCGGGGAGCTGTTTTTT. Its protein product is CASSAFSANTGELFF.

This chain joins TRBV12-3 or TRBV12-4 and TRBJ2-7, with 9 bases lining up with TRBD2. The CDR3 totals 13 residues. After removal of 5 bases from V and 9 bases from J, the junction contained 8 bases not matched to a gene. CDR3 sequence: CASSPVAGGLQYF. In DNA, the CDR3 is TGTGCCAGCAGTCCCGTGGCGGGAGGGTTGCAGTACTTC.

The chain combines TRBV7-8 with TRBJ2-1, with D unresolved. Trimming pared 4 bases from V and 0 bases from J, leaving 10 bases between. The CDR3 extends over 15 amino acids. Germline V gene sequence: CDR1 SGHVS, CDR2 FQNEAQ. CDR3 in DNA: TGTGCCAGCAGCTATTTCGGCAGCTCCTACAATGAGCAGTTCTTC. It codes for CASSYFGSSYNEQFF.

In this sample, this clone turned up once. The V gene is TRBV11-3, the J gene TRBJ2-7; D unresolved. Trimming took 5 bases from V and 5 from J, leaving 7 bases between them. Germline V CDR1 and CDR2: SGHNT, YENEEA. This CDR3 spans 11 amino acids. The CDR3 DNA sequence: TGTGCCAGCAGCCTGGGCCACGAGCAGTACTTC. This encodes CASSLGHEQYF.

The chain is built from TRBV4-1 and TRBJ2-1, with 7 bases lining up with TRBD1. This CDR3 region has 18 residues. CDR1 MGHRA and CDR2 YSYEKL come from the germline V gene. V shed 2 bases and J 0 bases; nucleotides not matched to a gene: 10. CDR3 DNA sequence: TGCGCCAGCAGCCAAATCAGGGGGTACGGGTCCTCCTACAATGAGCAGTTCTTC. It is translated as CASSQIRGYGSSYNEQFF.

This chain uses TRBV28 with TRBJ1-2; 8 bases fit TRBD1. The V gene end was trimmed by 3 bases and the J gene end by 7 bases; junction bases not matched to a gene: 7. Germline V gives CDR1 MDHEN, CDR2 SYDVKM. This CDR3 is 14 amino acids long. The CDR3 DNA reads TGTGCCAGCAGTTTGCCAGGGGGCGCAGGTGGCTACACCTTC. Residues: CASSLPGGAGGYTF.

CDR3 residues: CAWSLKNRGIYQPQHF. DNA of the CDR3: TGTGCCTGGAGTTTAAAAAACAGGGGAATATATCAGCCCCAGCATTTT. J is TRBJ1-5 and V is TRBV30; 7 nucleotides line up with TRBD1. The CDR3 totals 16 residues. Germline V gene sequence: CDR1 GTSNPN, CDR2 SVGIG (reference sequence). V shed 2 bases and J 5 bases; nucleotides not matched to a gene: 12.

This clone has just one count. This chain connects TRBV6-2 or TRBV6-3 to TRBJ1-2; TRBD1 matches 7 bases. Looked up from germline, CDR1 is MNHEY and CDR2 is SVGEGT. The trim removed 5 bases at V and 4 bases at J, leaving 7 bases unmatched. This CDR3 is 14 amino acids long. The CDR3 bases are TGTGCCAGCAGTCCGGGACAGCCGCCCTATGGCTACACCTTC. The encoded protein is CASSPGQPPYGYTF.

The rearrangement joins TRBV2 to TRBJ2-5; 11 nucleotides align to TRBD1. Trimming took 3 bases from V and 7 from J; bases not matched to a gene: 4. The germline V gene has CDR1 SNHLY and CDR2 FYNNEI. This CDR3 has 14 residues. CDR3 DNA sequence: TGTGCCAGCAGTGACCTGGGACAGGGGGGGACCCAGTACTTC. As protein: CASSDLGQGGTQYF.

The chain recombines TRBV7-3 with TRBJ2-2; D possibly corresponds to TRBD1 (5 bases). Per the germline V gene, CDR1 is SGHTA and CDR2 is FQGTGA. V lost 5 bases, J lost 6 bases, and 13 bases lay in between. This CDR3 has 14 amino acids. CDR3 in amino acids: CASSPSSGPGELFF. The CDR3 DNA sequence: TGTGCCAGCAGCCCTTCGTCAGGGCCCGGGGAGCTGTTTTTT.

This chain joins TRBV11-2 and TRBJ2-3; D is undetermined. Germline V CDR1 and CDR2: SGHAT, FQNNGV. V lost 2 bases and J 0 bases, leaving 15 bases between the germline ends. The CDR3 runs to 17 residues. CDR3: CASSLISLVGSTDTQYF. Written as DNA, the CDR3 is TGTGCCAGCAGCTTAATATCGTTAGTCGGCAGCACAGATACGCAGTATTTT.

This chain joins TRBV19 and TRBJ2-7; D not resolved. The CDR3 runs 13 residues. The V end lost 4 bases, the J end lost 3 bases, and 10 bases lay between the germline ends. Germline lookup yields CDR1 LNHDA and CDR2 SQIVND (reference sequence). The CDR3 here is CASSTESIYEQYF. As DNA, the CDR3 is TGTGCCAGTAGTACTGAGAGTATCTACGAGCAGTACTTC.